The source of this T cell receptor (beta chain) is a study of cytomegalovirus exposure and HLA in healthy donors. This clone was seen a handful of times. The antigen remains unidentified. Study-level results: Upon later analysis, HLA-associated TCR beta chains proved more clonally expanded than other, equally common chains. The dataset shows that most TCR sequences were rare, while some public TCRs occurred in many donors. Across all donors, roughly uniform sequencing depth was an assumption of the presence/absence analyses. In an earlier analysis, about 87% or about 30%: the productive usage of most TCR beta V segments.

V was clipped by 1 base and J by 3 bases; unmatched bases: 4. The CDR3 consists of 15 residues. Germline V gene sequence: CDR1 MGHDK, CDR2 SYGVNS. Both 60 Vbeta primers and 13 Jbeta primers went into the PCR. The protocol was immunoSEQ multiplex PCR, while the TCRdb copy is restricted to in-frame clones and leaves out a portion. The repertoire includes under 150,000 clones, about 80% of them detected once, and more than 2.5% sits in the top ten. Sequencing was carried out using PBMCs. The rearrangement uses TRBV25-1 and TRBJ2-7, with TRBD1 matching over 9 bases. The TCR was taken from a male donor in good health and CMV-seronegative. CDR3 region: CASSEWGTGIYEQYF. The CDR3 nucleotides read TGTGCCAGCAGTGAATGGGGGACAGGGATCTACGAGCAGTACTTC.